These T cell receptor beta chains were read from a single sample in a study of identical twins. TCRdb re-called the 5' RACE reads through MiXCR, storing one row per CDR3 protein. This table holds approximately 280,000 distinct CDR3 sequences, more than 6.5% found once. The sample also formed part of further work on yellow fever vaccine responses in identical twins.

Sequencing was performed on memory (CD45RO+) T cells sorted from blood. The receptors originated from a woman aged 18-29 years in good health. Each CDR3 is given with its conserved first and last residue. Fields, in order: D gene, V gene, clone size, J gene, CDR3 DNA, CDR3 protein. A D gene is named only where the DNA matches it firmly. Clone size appears in some rows only: once, few, many, or a class for an expanded clone.

TRBD1	TRBV6-6	many	TRBJ2-7	TGTGCCAGCAGTTTGCGGACAGGGGACGAGCAGTACTTC	CASSLRTGDEQYF
TRBD2	TRBV10-3	few	TRBJ2-3	TGTGCCATCAGTGAGTCCGGACTAGCGGGGTACTTCACAGCAGATACGCAGTATTTT	CAISESGLAGYFTADTQYF
-	TRBV6-1	-	TRBJ2-5	TGTGCCAGCATAAAACGTGGGGGTGGGGGGACGGGAGAGACCCAGTACTTC	CASIKRGGGGTGETQYF
-	TRBV7-2	few	TRBJ2-7	TGTGCCAGCAGCCAGACTAGCTACGAGCAGTACTTC	CASSQTSYEQYF
-	TRBV19	-	TRBJ2-3	TGTGCCACCGAACGGGGGGATACGCAGTATTTT	CATERGDTQYF
-	TRBV7-8	-	TRBJ2-5	TGTGCCAGCAGCTACGGAGCGGGGACCCAGTACTTC	CASSYGAGTQYF
TRBD1	TRBV12-3/TRBV12-4	many	TRBJ1-1	TGTGCCAGCAGCTTCGGGACAGGCAGCCCTAACACTGAAGCTTTCTTT	CASSFGTGSPNTEAFF
TRBD2	TRBV24-1	many	TRBJ2-1	TGTGCCACCAGCCATAGCGGGACATCCTACAATGAGCAGTTCTTC	CATSHSGTSYNEQFF
TRBD2	TRBV6-2/TRBV6-3	many	TRBJ2-4	TGTGCCAGCAGTTACGGGCTAGCGGGTCTCAAAAACATTCAGTACTTC	CASSYGLAGLKNIQYF
-	TRBV11-3	few	TRBJ2-3	TGTGCCAGCAGCTTAGGTCGCGGCAGCGGACATAATACGCAGTATTTT	CASSLGRGSGHNTQYF
-	TRBV25-1	few	TRBJ1-2	TGTGCCAGCAGTGAGTCAAGGGGGGCCTATGGCTACACCTTC	CASSESRGAYGYTF
-	TRBV7-9	-	TRBJ1-2	TGTGCCAGCAGCTTAGAGGAACGGATATATAACTATGGCTACACCTTC	CASSLEERIYNYGYTF
-	TRBV19	-	TRBJ2-5	TGTGCCAGTAGTGCGGGATTCCAAGAGACCCAGTACTTC	CASSAGFQETQYF
-	TRBV27	-	TRBJ2-7	TGTGCCAGCAGTTTATACAGCTCCTACGAGCAGTACTTC	CASSLYSSYEQYF
-	TRBV5-1	many	TRBJ2-3	TGCGCCAGCAGCTTGGCCCGGCCCAGCACAGATACGCAGTATTTT	CASSLARPSTDTQYF
TRBD2	TRBV5-5	few	TRBJ2-7	TGTGCCAGCAGCTCGCCGGGACGGGCGGGAGGGTCCTACGAGCAGTACTTC	CASSSPGRAGGSYEQYF
-	TRBV5-1	-	TRBJ2-6	TGCGCCAGCTTTCCCGGTTGGGCTACCGGGGCCAACGTCCTGACTTTC	CASFPGWATGANVLTF
-	TRBV4-1	many	TRBJ1-3	TGCGCCAGCAGCCAGTCCTTGGGGACACGAAACACCATATATTTT	CASSQSLGTRNTIYF
-	TRBV6-1	-	TRBJ1-2	TGTGCCAGCAGTGAAGGGGGGGCGCTGGATGGCTACACCTTC	CASSEGGALDGYTF
-	TRBV3-1	-	TRBJ1-1	TGTGCCAGCGTGCTTGGGCAGAGAGCTTTCTTT	CASVLGQRAFF
-	TRBV5-6	-	TRBJ2-3	TGTGCCAGCAGCTTGATCGGGGCCAGCACAGATACGCAGTATTTT	CASSLIGASTDTQYF
-	TRBV6-2/TRBV6-3	few	TRBJ1-6	TGTGCCAGCAGTTACTCTGGGGTCTACTATCCCAGCTCCTATAATTCACCCCTCCACTTT	CASSYSGVYYPSSYNSPLHF
-	TRBV6-1	-	TRBJ1-2	TGTGCCAGCAGTGAAAACGGGCTCTATGGCTACACCTTC	CASSENGLYGYTF
-	TRBV29-1	many	TRBJ2-2	TGCAGCGTTGGGGGCAGGGGTGGCACCGGGGAGCTGTTTTTT	CSVGGRGGTGELFF
-	TRBV5-1	few	TRBJ1-1	TGCGCCAGCAGCTTGGTTAGGGCAGAGAACACTGAAGCTTTCTTT	CASSLVRAENTEAFF
TRBD2	TRBV10-3	few	TRBJ2-3	TGTGCCATTGGGACTAGCGGGGTTAGCACAGATACGCAGTATTTT	CAIGTSGVSTDTQYF
TRBD2	TRBV6-1	many	TRBJ2-3	TGTGCCAGCAGTGGACTAGCGGGAGGACACACAGATACGCAGTATTTT	CASSGLAGGHTDTQYF
-	TRBV2	-	TRBJ2-2	TGTGCCAGCAGTGTACGGCAGGGAAGCGGGGAGCTGTTTTTT	CASSVRQGSGELFF
TRBD2	TRBV4-1	-	TRBJ2-7	TGCGCCAGCAGCCAAGGGGACCTGGGGGGACTAGCGGCGTACGAGCAGTACTTC	CASSQGDLGGLAAYEQYF
-	TRBV5-1	-	TRBJ1-2	TGCGCCAGCAGCTTGGCCGGGTCAGGGCGGTATGGCTACACCTTC	CASSLAGSGRYGYTF
-	TRBV5-1	many	TRBJ1-1	TGCGCCAGCAGCTTGGACGGAGTGACTGAAGCTTTCTTT	CASSLDGVTEAFF
TRBD2	TRBV5-6	-	TRBJ2-5	TGTGCCAGCAGGGGGGGGGGTCATCCACTCGAGACCCAGTACTTC	CASRGGGHPLETQYF
-	TRBV20-1	-	TRBJ1-3	TGCAGTGCTAGGGCCGAGAACTCTGGAAACACCATATATTTT	CSARAENSGNTIYF
TRBD2	TRBV6-1	many	TRBJ2-5	TGTGCCAGCAGGGATGGACTAGCACGTCTGGAGACCCAGTACTTC	CASRDGLARLETQYF
TRBD1	TRBV6-6	few	TRBJ2-1	TGTGCCAGCAGTCACAGGGGAAATGAGCAGTTCTTC	CASSHRGNEQFF
TRBD2	TRBV20-1	-	TRBJ2-7	TGCAGTGCCCCCGGGACTAGCGGGACGACCTCCTACGAGCAGTACTTC	CSAPGTSGTTSYEQYF
-	TRBV20-1	few	TRBJ2-2	TGCAGTGCTAGGGAGGACACCGGGGAGCTGTTTTTT	CSAREDTGELFF
TRBD2	TRBV20-1	few	TRBJ2-1	TGCAGTGCTCTAGCGGGAGGGCCCATAAATGAGCAGTTCTTC	CSALAGGPINEQFF
-	TRBV20-1	few	TRBJ2-1	TGCAGTGCTAGTAATAGGCCAGATGAGCAGTTCTTC	CSASNRPDEQFF
TRBD1	TRBV2	-	TRBJ1-4	TGTGCCAGTCTAACCGGGACAGCTAATGAAAAACTGTTTTTT	CASLTGTANEKLFF
TRBD2	TRBV5-1	few	TRBJ2-1	TGCGCCAGCAGCTTGGGAACCATGCGGGAGCGGAATGAGCAGTTCTTC	CASSLGTMRERNEQFF
TRBD2	TRBV10-3	-	TRBJ2-1	TGTGCCATCACGGGAGGGCTTAATGAGCAGTTCTTC	CAITGGLNEQFF
TRBD1	TRBV29-1	few	TRBJ1-2	TGCAGCGTAGTTTCCACCGGGACAGGGGGAGGTGGCTACACCTTC	CSVVSTGTGGGGYTF
-	TRBV29-1	many	TRBJ1-4	TGCAGCGCCAGAGGGGGGAGAGGGGAAAAACTGTTTTTT	CSARGGRGEKLFF
TRBD1	TRBV7-3	few	TRBJ2-1	TGTGCCAGCAGTTTAACAGTTGGGACAGGGAACGGCGGTGAGCAGTTCTTC	CASSLTVGTGNGGEQFF
-	TRBV11-2	-	TRBJ1-5	TGTGCCAGCAGCTTATCAGGGGCCCCGATGCCCCAGCATTTT	CASSLSGAPMPQHF
-	TRBV2	few	TRBJ2-5	TGTGCCAGCAGTGAGATGGTCACGGCCCAGTACTTC	CASSEMVTAQYF
-	TRBV29-1	-	TRBJ1-1	TGCAGCGTTGAAGATAGGATCACTGAAGCTTTCTTT	CSVEDRITEAFF
-	TRBV5-5	-	TRBJ2-5	TGTGCCAGCAGCTTGATCTGGCGAGAGACCCAGTACTTC	CASSLIWRETQYF